This T cell receptor beta chain was sequenced for a study of a mutant IDH1 vaccine in newly diagnosed glioma (dated by TCRdb to 2020 to 2023). About the full investigation: Patients were given eight vaccinations, in weeks 1, 3, 5, 7, 11, 15, 19 and 23, which matched visits V03 through V10. Before enrollment, patients had received standard therapy of radiotherapy alone, temozolomide alone, or radiochemotherapy with temozolomide; most received the combination. Peripheral blood was drawn at six visits: V03 (baseline), V05, V07, V10, V12 and V13. Vaccination started 4-6 weeks after radiotherapy alone, or was given together with temozolomide cycles in the groups whose treatment included chemotherapy. The roughly 33 treated patients were roughly 62% male and around 38% female, with a mean age of 40.4 years. For exploratory analyses, longitudinal TCRB deep sequencing was carried out in roughly 23 treated patients wherever samples were available. Overall results and qualifications from the work: Pseudoprogression appeared unrelated to alterations in the top peripheral T cell clonotypes detected by TCRB sequencing. The authors stated that sample limitations prevented analyses of patient blood samples from being reproduced. PBMC samples for TCRB deep sequencing were selected based on availability. Immune responses induced by the vaccine were seen in roughly 95% of patients across multiple MHC alleles.

The sample's time point label is to be understood as: week 11, during vaccination. A 20-mer mutant IDH1 peptide at 300 micrograms in Montanide made up each vaccine dose, which was injected subcutaneously together with topical imiquimod. Donors had newly diagnosed WHO grade 3 or 4 IDH1-mutant astrocytomas with loss of nuclear ATRX. The samples were drawn from NOA16, a multicentre, single-arm, open-label phase I trial in Germany that tested a mutant IDH1 peptide vaccine in humans for the first time. Genomic DNA for TCRB sequencing was isolated from EDTA blood with the DNeasy Blood and Tissue Kit. The library relied on the immunoSEQ multiplex PCR assay. Rearranged TCR beta chain sequences were amplified using the hsTCRB Kit according to the manufacturer's protocol. Sequencing of TCRB libraries was carried out on an Illumina MiSeq. The source study handled its data this way. Demultiplexing, trimming and gene mapping were performed with the kit vendor's proprietary platform. TCRdb obtained this table from immuneACCESS and retained in-frame rearrangements with V and J assigned. These tables miss some clones; where compared with another copy, unresolved V genes account for less than half of the shortfall, and the remainder is unexplained. V and J calls and clone size are those listed in that table; D and trimming were worked out from the DNA. For this sample the table gives roughly 30,000 clones, of which 75% to 85% were detected only once. The ten largest clones represent more than 20% of the sample.

A word on this clone: No antigen is known for it. Base qualities are missing; no much larger clone stands one base away.

The sample was PBMCs, taken from a glioma patient whose treatment included an IDH1 peptide vaccine. This sequence originates from a man aged 30 to 39 with glioma.

The DNA is TGTGCCAGCAGCCTTGGTCAGCTGGGCGAGCAGTACTTC. It translates as CASSLGQLGEQYF. The rearranged segments are TRBV14 and TRBJ2-7, with no reliable assignment of the D segment. V drops 4 bases and J drops 6 bases, leaving 13 bases in between. The CDR3 starts with the cysteine, ends with the phenylalanine, and has 13 residues. Of all the DNA, just the CDR3 is kept, 39 bases in frame from base 1. CDR1 SGHDN and CDR2 FVKESK are derived from the germline V gene.